This T cell receptor beta chain was captured by sequencing in a study of identical twins. The CDR3 has 15 residues. V lost 7 bases and J 5 bases, leaving 20 bases between the germline ends. Germline V CDR1 and CDR2: MNHNS, SASEGT. Each CDR3 protein gets one entry after TCRdb re-called the 5' RACE reads with MiXCR. The table shows roughly 690,000 distinct CDR3 sequences, with 21% occurring only once. The data also belong to a second study, concerning T cells expressing NK-cell markers.

The V and J genes are TRBV6-1 and TRBJ2-5; D may correspond to TRBD1 or TRBD2 (6 bases each). Input material: PBMCs. This TCR was recovered from a woman younger than 35 in good health. The CDR3 coding sequence is TGTGCCAGCACAAGGGGGGAGCCTCGGGCCGAGACCCAGTACTTC. This gives the protein CASTRGEPRAETQYF.